These 23 T cell receptor beta chains were all obtained from the same sample, sequenced in a study of cytomegalovirus exposure and HLA in healthy donors (dated by TCRdb to 2017 to 2019). The library relied on the immunoSEQ multiplex PCR assay. A mixture of 60 forward primers for TCR Vbeta segments and 13 reverse primers for TCR Jbeta segments was used in the multiplex PCR. The clones in this table, taken by TCRdb from immuneACCESS, are in-frame only. Not every clone is retained; where verified, under half of the shortfall comes from an unresolved V gene, and the cause of the rest is unknown. The sample table records 85,000 to 90,000 clones; around 76% of these occur just once. Jointly, the top ten make up over 9% of the sample. The material sequenced was PBMCs. These receptors all stem from a man aged 25-40 years in good health and CMV-seropositive.

This clone appeared a few times. V is TRBV29-1 and J is TRBJ1-1, with 8 bases lining up with TRBD1. The CDR3 runs to 14 residues. With V trimmed by 5 bases and J by 5 bases, 10 bases remained unmatched. The germline V gene has CDR1 SQVTM and CDR2 ANQGSEA. The CDR3 spells CSVKQGARETEAFF. The CDR3 region has the DNA TGCAGCGTTAAGCAGGGGGCGCGAGAAACTGAAGCTTTCTTT.

In DNA, the CDR3 is TGTGCCAGCAGTGTCGACAGTCCTGAAGCTTTCTTT. Its protein product is CASSVDSPEAFF. The chain carries TRBV6-5 and TRBJ1-1; possibly TRBD1 for D (5 bases). CDR1 and CDR2 from the germline V gene are MNHEY and SVGAGI. This CDR3 is 12 amino acids long. Trimming cost V 5 bases and J 6 bases, with 10 bases left between them.

The V call is TRBV6-5, the J call TRBJ1-1; TRBD1 matches 7 bases. The CDR3 consists of 14 residues. CDR1 MNHEY and CDR2 SVGAGI come from the germline V gene. Trimming at V came to 2 bases and at J to 5 bases, leaving 5 bases not matched to a gene. The CDR3 sequence is CASSYTGAGTEAFF. The DNA of the CDR3 is TGTGCCAGCAGTTACACAGGGGCTGGGACTGAAGCTTTCTTT.

The chain links TRBV15 to TRBJ1-2; D perhaps matches TRBD1 (6 bases). This CDR3 has 15 residues. Germline CDR1 LNHNV, CDR2 YYDKDF (reference sequence). Trimming took off 1 base at V and 4 bases at J, with 13 bases between the two ends. The CDR3 reads CATSRVGGRSYGYTF. DNA for the CDR3: TGTGCCACCAGCAGAGTGGGGGGGCGCAGCTATGGCTACACCTTC.

The chain employs TRBV28 and TRBJ2-1; 7 bases fit TRBD2. Germline V lookup: CDR1 MDHEN, CDR2 SYDVKM. The CDR3 has 16 residues. J gave up 7 bases and V 2 bases, and 11 bases lay outside the gene matches. The CDR3 DNA reads as TGTGCCAGCAGTTTAACGCGACTAGCTCGACAGAATGAGCAGTTCTTC. As protein: CASSLTRLARQNEQFF.

The chain has TRBV5-1 and TRBJ1-1, with a possible D match to TRBD1 (5 bases). The CDR3 consists of 12 residues. Per germline, CDR1 SGHRS and CDR2 YFSETQ. V was clipped by 7 bases and J by 7 bases, with 14 bases between them. This CDR3 reads CASGTGSGEAFF. DNA for the CDR3: TGCGCCAGCGGCACAGGATCGGGTGAAGCTTTCTTT.

The rearrangement uses TRBV5-8 and TRBJ2-5; 11 nucleotides align to TRBD1. Germline CDR1 and CDR2: SGHTS and YDEGEE. The CDR3 extends over 15 amino acids. Unmatched junction bases numbered 4, after V lost 4 bases and J lost 2 bases. Here the CDR3 DNA reads TGTGCCAGCAGCCGGACAGGGGGCGGTCAAGAGACCCAGTACTTC. It encodes CASSRTGGGQETQYF.

The chain has TRBV19 and TRBJ2-5, with 11 bases that match TRBD2. Germline V gives CDR1 LNHDA, CDR2 SQIVND (reference sequence). The CDR3 is 13 amino acids. Unmatched junction bases numbered 0, after V lost 6 bases and J lost 3 bases. CDR3 nucleotide sequence: TGTGCCAGTAGGGGACTAGCGGAAGAGACCCAGTACTTC. Protein sequence: CASRGLAEETQYF.

The chain employs TRBV28 and TRBJ2-1, with D perhaps matching TRBD2 (5 bases). The V end lost 4 bases, the J end lost 9 bases, and 13 bases lay between the germline ends. The CDR3 is 13 amino acids. CDR1 and CDR2 (germline): MDHEN, SYDVKM. This CDR3 is CASSWLRDTEQFF. CDR3 DNA: TGTGCCAGCAGTTGGTTGAGGGATACTGAGCAGTTCTTC.

The CDR3 loop is CASSPSGGYTGELFF. The CDR3 nucleotides are TGTGCCAGCAGCCCTAGTGGTGGGTACACCGGGGAGCTGTTTTTT. The chain uses TRBV11-2 and TRBJ2-2; D unresolved. Deletions cut 5 bases from V and 3 bases from J, with 13 bases between. The germline V gene encodes CDR1 SGHAT and CDR2 FQNNGV. The CDR3 is made up of 15 amino acids.

J is TRBJ1-6 and V is TRBV5-1, with D hard to call. Germline CDR1 reads SGHRS; CDR2 reads YFSETQ. CDR3 size: 15 residues. Trimming cost V 4 bases and J 9 bases, with 17 bases left between them. CDR3 amino acids: CASSPPDLGGSPLHF. CDR3 DNA sequence: TGCGCCAGCAGCCCACCCGACCTAGGCGGTTCACCCCTCCACTTT.

The chain employs TRBV20-1 and TRBJ1-2; D is unclear. Trimming pared 3 bases from V and 8 bases from J, leaving 10 bases between. The germline CDR1 and CDR2 sequences are DFQATT and SNEGSKA (reference sequence). The length of the CDR3 is 11 residues. DNA for the CDR3: TGCAGTGCTAGGGATCCCAGGGGCTACACCTTC. Translation gives CSARDPRGYTF.

The gene calls are TRBV9 and TRBJ1-6; no clear D gene. V was pared by 0 bases and J by 8 bases, with 12 bases between. The CDR3 totals 15 residues. Germline CDR1 and CDR2: SGDLS and YYNGEE. DNA of the CDR3: TGTGCCAGCAGCGTAGAGGGCAGGAGGCATTCACCCCTCCACTTT. This codes for CASSVEGRRHSPLHF.

The chain is built from TRBV7-8 and TRBJ1-5; the D gene is possibly TRBD1 (5 bases). The CDR3 runs 16 residues. Germline V lookup: CDR1 SGHVS, CDR2 FQNEAQ. Trimming cost V 2 bases and J 4 bases, with 15 bases left between them. The CDR3 spells CASSLSPDIRNQPQHF. The DNA of the CDR3 is TGTGCCAGCAGCTTATCCCCGGACATCAGAAATCAGCCCCAGCATTTT.

This rearrangement joins TRBV2 to TRBJ1-1, with TRBD1 matching over 9 bases. Trimming took 2 bases from V and 1 from J; bases not matched to a gene: 2. Germline V gene data show CDR1 as SNHLY and CDR2 as FYNNEI. This CDR3 has 15 amino acids. CDR3 coding DNA: TGTGCCAGCAGTGAAACGGGACAGGGGAACACTGAAGCTTTCTTT. Its translation: CASSETGQGNTEAFF.

V gene TRBV5-1 combines with J gene TRBJ1-2; 7 bases are a match to TRBD1. V lost 3 bases and J lost 6; bases outside the gene matches: 2. This CDR3 has 12 residues. Germline CDR1 SGHRS, CDR2 YFSETQ. CDR3 bases: TGCGCCAGCAGCTGGACAGGCCATGGCTACACCTTC. Its protein is CASSWTGHGYTF.

This clone was observed a single time. V usage is TRBV6-5 and J usage is TRBJ1-4; 7 bases map to TRBD1. Germline V gene data show CDR1 as MNHEY and CDR2 as SVGAGI. The CDR3 totals 14 residues. J lost 5 bases, V lost 3 bases, and 3 bases had no gene match. CDR3 nucleotides: TGTGCCAGCAGTTATACAGGGGAGAATGAAAAACTGTTTTTT. Protein product: CASSYTGENEKLFF.

The chain carries TRBV5-6 and TRBJ1-4; TRBD1 aligns across 8 bases. This CDR3 is 15 amino acids long. Looked up from germline, CDR1 is SGHDT and CDR2 is YYEEEE. Trimming took 2 bases from V and 8 from J; bases not matched to a gene: 8. CDR3 region: CASSLRQGFEEKLFF. The CDR3 bases are TGTGCCAGCAGCTTACGACAGGGGTTTGAGGAAAAACTGTTTTTT.

The chain joins TRBV6-5 to TRBJ1-1; TRBD1 matches at 8 bases. CDR3 length equals 14 residues. Germline CDR1 is MNHEY and CDR2 is SVGAGI. V was clipped by 4 bases and J by 4 bases; unmatched bases: 5. CDR3 in amino acids: CASSWGTGRTEAFF. CDR3 in DNA: TGTGCCAGCAGTTGGGGGACAGGCCGCACTGAAGCTTTCTTT.

V and J are TRBV18 and TRBJ2-3; 7 bases are a match to TRBD1. CDR3 length: 15 amino acids. The germline V gene has CDR1 KGHSH and CDR2 LQKENI. J was trimmed by 1 base and V by 1 base; bases with no gene match: 2. The CDR3 is CASSPRTGRTDTQYF. The CDR3 DNA sequence: TGTGCCAGCTCACCACGGACAGGTCGCACAGATACGCAGTATTTT. Full variable domain (rest looked up from reference TRBV18 and TRBJ2-3): NAGVMQNPRHLVRRRGQEARLRCSPMKGHSHVYWYRQLPEEGLKFMVYLQKENIIDESGMPKERFSAEFPKEGPSILRIQQVVRGDSAAYFCASSPRTGRTDTQYFGPGTRLTVL.

CDR3 bases: TGTGCCAGCAGCTCGACTAGCGGGGGGCCTCTCAGAGAGACCCAGTACTTC. Protein sequence: CASSSTSGGPLRETQYF. The gene calls are TRBV13 and TRBJ2-5, with 13 bases fitting TRBD2. Per the germline V gene, CDR1 is PRHDT and CDR2 is FYEKMQ (reference sequence). The CDR3 has 17 amino acids. V was pared by 4 bases and J by 4 bases, with 9 bases of the junction left unmatched.

The table lists this clone with a count of one. CDR3 protein: CASSFGGTGGYAETQYF. The CDR3 nucleotides are TGTGCCAGCAGCTTCGGGGGGACAGGGGGGTATGCGGAGACCCAGTACTTC. The V call is TRBV5-6, the J call TRBJ2-5, with TRBD1 identical over 11 bases. This CDR3 contains 17 residues. Germline loops: CDR1 SGHDT, CDR2 YYEEEE. V was pared by 2 bases and J by 5 bases, with 11 bases of the junction left unmatched. The full variable domain, rest sourced from reference TRBV5-6 and TRBJ2-5, is DAGVTQSPTHLIKTRGQQVTLRCSPKSGHDTVSWYQQALGQGPQFIFQYYEEEERQRGNFPDRFSGHQFPNYSSELNVNALLLGDSALYLCASSFGGTGGYAETQYFGPGTRLLVL.

The chain has TRBV6-6 and TRBJ1-2, with TRBD1 identical over 8 bases. V shed 6 bases, J shed 6 bases, and the junction held 6 bases outside the gene matches. This CDR3 has 13 residues. Germline assignment: CDR1 MNHNY and CDR2 SVGAGI (reference sequence). In DNA form, the CDR3 reads TGTGCCAGCAGACCACAGGGGGGGGATGGCTACACCTTC. Residues: CASRPQGGDGYTF.